This T cell receptor beta chain was observed in a study of blood T cell repertoires in COVID-19. The method was immunoSEQ multiplex PCR; TCRdb's version includes in-frame clones alone and lacks a portion of them. The repertoire holds 50,000 to 60,000 clones, with 80% to 90% as singletons. The material sequenced was peripheral blood. This receptor was identified in a man aged 35-49 years with COVID-19, enrolled during active disease.

The DNA for the CDR3 is TGTGCCAGCAGCGTAGTTGAGGGTCCTGGAAACACCATATATTTT. Translating gives CASSVVEGPGNTIYF. The gene calls are TRBV9 and TRBJ1-3; D unclear. The CDR3 length is 15 residues. V gave up 0 bases and J gave up 2 bases, with 9 bases separating them. Looked up from germline, CDR1 is SGDLS and CDR2 is YYNGEE.